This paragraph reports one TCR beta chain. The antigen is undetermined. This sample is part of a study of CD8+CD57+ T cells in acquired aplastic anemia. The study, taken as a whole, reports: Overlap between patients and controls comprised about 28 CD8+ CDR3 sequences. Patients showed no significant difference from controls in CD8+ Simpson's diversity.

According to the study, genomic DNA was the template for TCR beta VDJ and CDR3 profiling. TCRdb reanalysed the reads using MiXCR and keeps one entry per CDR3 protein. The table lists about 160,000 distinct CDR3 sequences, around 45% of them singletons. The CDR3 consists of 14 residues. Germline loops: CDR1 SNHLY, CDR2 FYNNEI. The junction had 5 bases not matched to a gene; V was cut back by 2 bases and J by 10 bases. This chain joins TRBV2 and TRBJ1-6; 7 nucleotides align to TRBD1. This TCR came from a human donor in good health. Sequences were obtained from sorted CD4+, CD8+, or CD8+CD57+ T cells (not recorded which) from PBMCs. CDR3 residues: CASSEQGVNSPLHF. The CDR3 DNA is TGTGCCAGCAGTGAACAGGGGGTTAACTCACCCCTCCACTTT.